Given below is one T cell receptor (beta chain) in context. The antigen is undetermined. With 60 Vbeta and 13 Jbeta primers, the PCR was carried out. Data came from immunoSEQ multiplex PCR; TCRdb stores just in-frame clones and leaves some out. The sample yields about 190,000 clones, approximately 80% seen once. The data are from a study of cytomegalovirus exposure and HLA in healthy donors. V gave up 2 bases and J gave up 3 bases; unmatched junction bases: 7. Germline V CDR1 and CDR2: SGDLS, YYNGEE. The CDR3 extends over 16 amino acids. Study-wide points: The availability of immune exposure information extended only to CMV serostatus. Accurate prediction of HLA-A and HLA-B alleles (for most subjects) was reportedly achieved from TCR beta sequences.

This receptor was identified in a boy between 2 and 15 years old in good health and CMV-seronegative. What was sequenced was PBMCs. V is TRBV9 and J is TRBJ2-5; 10 bases agree with TRBD2. The CDR3 DNA reads as TGTGCCAGCAGCGTTGGAGGACTAGCGGTTAAAGAGACCCAGTACTTC. Its protein is CASSVGGLAVKETQYF.